This T cell receptor beta chain emerged from a study of T cells in Graves' hyperthyroidism and ophthalmopathy. Overall study findings and caveats: A model using 13 V-J features told ophthalmopathy apart from stable hyperthyroidism.

Trimming removed 0 bases from V and 0 bases from J; junction bases left unmatched: 8. Per germline, CDR1 MGHRA and CDR2 YSYEKL. CDR3 length equals 18 residues. About this clonotype: Its specificity is not known.

The CDR3 regions of TCR beta were amplified from RNA transcripts. TCR CDR3 regions were first amplified by RT-PCR with HTBI primers. TCRdb ran MiXCR on the multiplex PCR reads and lists one entry per CDR3 protein. The data show around 600,000 distinct CDR3 sequences, about 14% seen once. This clonotype originated in a woman between 18 and 30 years old with Graves' ophthalmopathy. The sample taken for sequencing was blood. This chain joins TRBV4-1 and TRBJ2-3, with 8 bases aligning to TRBD2. The CDR3: CASSQDKGLALSTDTQYF. The CDR3 DNA is TGCGCCAGCAGCCAAGACAAAGGACTAGCCCTTAGCACAGATACGCAGTATTTT.